This T cell receptor beta chain came from a study of CD8 T cells in ankylosing spondylitis. MiXCR, run by TCRdb on the 5' RACE reads, gives a single entry per CDR3 protein. The profile shows 670,000 or so distinct CDR3 sequences, 15% to 20% of them singletons. Looked up from germline, CDR1 is DFQATT and CDR2 is SNEGSKA (reference sequence). V was cut by 3 bases and J by 1 base, with 9 bases left in between. The CDR3 runs to 13 residues. Study-wide points: A motif of eight highly homologous TCR beta variants was seen as apparently characteristic of ankylosing spondylitis blood.

This clonotype occurred a few times. Its cognate antigen is unknown. This receptor was obtained from a male donor with ankylosing spondylitis. Sequenced: blood, either unsorted or a sorted T cell fraction (not recorded which). V and J are TRBV20-1 and TRBJ2-5, with D tentatively TRBD1 or TRBD2 (5 bases each). The CDR3 is CSASGTIQETQYF. CDR3 DNA: TGCAGTGCTAGCGGGACCATCCAAGAGACCCAGTACTTC.